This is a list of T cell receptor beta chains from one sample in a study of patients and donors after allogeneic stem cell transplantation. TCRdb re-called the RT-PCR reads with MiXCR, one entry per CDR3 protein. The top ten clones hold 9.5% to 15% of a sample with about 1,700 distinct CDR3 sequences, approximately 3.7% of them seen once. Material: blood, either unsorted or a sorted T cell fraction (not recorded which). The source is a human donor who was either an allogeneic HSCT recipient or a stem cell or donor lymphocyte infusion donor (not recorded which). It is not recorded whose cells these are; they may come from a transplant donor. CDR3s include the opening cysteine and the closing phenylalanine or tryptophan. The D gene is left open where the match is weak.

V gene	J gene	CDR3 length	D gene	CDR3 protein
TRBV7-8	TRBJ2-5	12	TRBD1	CASSSRGQVQYF
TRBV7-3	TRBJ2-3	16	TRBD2	CASSLKGTTVTDTQYF
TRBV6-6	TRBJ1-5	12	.	CASGGDNQPQHF
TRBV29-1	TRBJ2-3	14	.	CSVGRGMSTDTQYF
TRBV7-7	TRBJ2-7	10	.	CASSLVKQYF
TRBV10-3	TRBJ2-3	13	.	CAISEPRTDTQYF
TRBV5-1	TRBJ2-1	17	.	CASSSLSGALGRNEQFF
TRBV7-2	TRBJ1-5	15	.	CASSLVAHSNQPQHF
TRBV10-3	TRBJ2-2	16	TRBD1	CAISTGTGLNTGELFF
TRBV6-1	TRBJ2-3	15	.	CASSTGTLRTDTQYF
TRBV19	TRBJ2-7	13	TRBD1	CASSRDRAYEQYF
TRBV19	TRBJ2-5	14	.	CASSIPGIQETQYF
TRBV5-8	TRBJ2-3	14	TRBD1	CASSSGTDTDTQYF
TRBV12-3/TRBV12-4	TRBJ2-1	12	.	CASSLAAAEQFF
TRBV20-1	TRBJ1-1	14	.	CSARTGSVNTEAFF
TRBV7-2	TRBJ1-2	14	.	CASSLRPTSQGYTF
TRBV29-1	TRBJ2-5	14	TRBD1	CSVDRRQGWKTQYF
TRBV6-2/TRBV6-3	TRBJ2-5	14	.	CASIRSGSQETQYF
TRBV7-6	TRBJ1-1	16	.	CASSPGTAILNTEAFF
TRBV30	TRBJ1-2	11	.	CAWSVGNWYTF
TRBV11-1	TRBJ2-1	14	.	CASSVGDAYNEQFF
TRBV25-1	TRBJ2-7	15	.	CASSDPGDGRYEQYF
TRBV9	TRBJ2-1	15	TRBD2	CASSVETSGNNEQFF
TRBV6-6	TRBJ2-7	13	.	CASSPTGGDEQYF
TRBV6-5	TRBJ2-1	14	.	CASRGLTSFNEQFF
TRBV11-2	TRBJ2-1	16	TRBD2	CASSLESGGGYNEQFF
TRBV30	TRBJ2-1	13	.	CAWRNPPGAEQFF
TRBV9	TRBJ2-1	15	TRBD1	CASIRQGVEINEQFF
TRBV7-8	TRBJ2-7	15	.	CASSSPGGGLREQYF
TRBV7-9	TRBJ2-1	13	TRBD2	CASSPTAGREKIF
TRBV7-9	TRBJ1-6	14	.	CASSLGQDNSPLHF
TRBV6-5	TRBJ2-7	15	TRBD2	CASRSAGGGRYEQYF
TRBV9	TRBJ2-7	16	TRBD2	CASSAGLAGAPYEQYF
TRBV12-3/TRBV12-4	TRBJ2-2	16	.	CASSLSGTANTGELFF
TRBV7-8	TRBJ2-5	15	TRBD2	CASSSDMTSRETQYF
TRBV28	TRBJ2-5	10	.	CASRQETQYF
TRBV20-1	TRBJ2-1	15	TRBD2	CSASSGRPSYNEQFF
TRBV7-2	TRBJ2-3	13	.	CASSAGGTDTQYF
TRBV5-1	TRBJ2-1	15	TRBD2	CASSLGGSVLNEQFF
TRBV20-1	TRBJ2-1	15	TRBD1	CSARPGQSLSDEQFF
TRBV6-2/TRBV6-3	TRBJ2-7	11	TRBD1	CATKDRDEQYF
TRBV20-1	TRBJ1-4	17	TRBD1	CSARDSRFGDRGEKLFF
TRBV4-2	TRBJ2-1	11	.	CASSRLDEQFF
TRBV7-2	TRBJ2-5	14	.	CASSFGGQQETQYF
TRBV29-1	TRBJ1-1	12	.	CSVEGGRLKAFF
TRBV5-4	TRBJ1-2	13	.	CASSPEGNYGYTF